One sample yielded the 20 T cell receptor beta chains listed below, sequenced in a study of shared clonotypes between healthy human individuals. Clones were sequenced by immunoSEQ multiplex PCR, and TCRdb holds only the in-frame ones, with some missing. The sample holds 2 million to 2.5 million clones; roughly 93% are singletons and the top ten take about 0.39%. The sequenced sample was naive CD4+ T cells from PBMCs. The subset here: CD45RA+ positively selected. All receptors come from a man in his late teens or twenties in good health. Some clones in this sample may be carry-over from other donors' samples.

This clone was counted a single time. The CDR3 DNA reads TGCGCCAGCAGCCAAGATCTAACAGGGGGCAAAAGCCATGAGCAGTTCTTC. The encoded protein is CASSQDLTGGKSHEQFF. V gene TRBV4-1 combines with J gene TRBJ2-1; 9 nucleotides match TRBD1. Germline-derived CDR1 and CDR2 are MGHRA and YSYEKL. This CDR3 has 17 residues. V lost 0 bases, J lost 8 bases, and 11 bases stayed unmatched.

This chain links TRBV27 with TRBJ2-5, with 7 positions matching TRBD2. The V segment lost 6 bases and the J segment 5 bases; nucleotides outside the gene matches: 15. The CDR3 contains 16 residues. The germline CDR1 and CDR2 sequences are MNHEY and SMNVEV (reference sequence). CDR3 region: CASSRFSDPAGETQYF. The CDR3 DNA reads as TGTGCCAGCAGCCGATTTAGCGACCCAGCGGGGGAGACCCAGTACTTC.

The chain couples TRBV5-4 to TRBJ2-1; a possible D gene is TRBD1 (6 bases). V was cut by 1 base and J by 9 bases, with 11 bases left in between. Germline CDR1 SGHNT, CDR2 YYREEE (reference sequence). The CDR3 runs to 13 residues. DNA of the CDR3: TGTGCCAGCAGCTTGCCTACAGGGCTTGAGCAGTTCTTC. It translates to CASSLPTGLEQFF.

The rearrangement joins TRBV4-1 to TRBJ1-1, with a possible D match to TRBD1 (6 bases). V lost 1 base, J lost 4 bases, and 10 bases lay in between. Germline CDR1 and CDR2: MGHRA and YSYEKL. There are 14 residues in the CDR3. The CDR3 coding sequence is TGCGCCAGCAGCCAAGGGTTACAGGGCACTGAAGCTTTCTTT. It yields the protein CASSQGLQGTEAFF.

This clone came up once. The chain carries TRBV9 and TRBJ1-5; TRBD1 is a possible D gene (5 bases). The ends were cut back, 0 bases at V and 1 base at J, with 8 bases in the middle. CDR1 is SGDLS, CDR2 YYNGEE, per germline. The CDR3 has 15 amino acids. DNA of the CDR3: TGTGCCAGCAGCGTAGAGGGGCTCAGCAATCAGCCCCAGCATTTT. The encoded protein is CASSVEGLSNQPQHF.

The chain uses TRBV9 and TRBJ1-2; maybe TRBD1 (6 bases). Germline lookup yields CDR1 SGDLS and CDR2 YYNGEE. The CDR3 has 14 amino acids. V was pared by 2 bases and J by 8 bases, with 16 bases between. CDR3 protein: CASSVETGDLGYTF. CDR3 nucleotides: TGTGCCAGCAGCGTTGAGACAGGCGACCTAGGCTACACCTTC.

The V and J genes are TRBV4-1 and TRBJ2-7; 10 positions match TRBD2. Trimming at V came to 6 bases and at J to 3 bases, leaving 14 bases not matched to a gene. The germline V gene encodes CDR1 MGHRA and CDR2 YSYEKL. This CDR3 spans 17 amino acids. CDR3 nucleotides: TGCGCCAGCAGGGGTCCACCCATAGCGGGAGGCCGCTACGAGCAGTACTTC. Protein: CASRGPPIAGGRYEQYF.

This sequence joins TRBV30 and TRBJ2-4, with unresolved D. Trimming pared 2 bases from V and 0 bases from J, leaving 17 bases between. This CDR3 region has 17 residues. CDR1 is GTSNPN and CDR2 is SVGIG in the germline V gene (reference sequence). The DNA for the CDR3 is TGTGCCTGGAGTTACGGTGATGGATCAATAGCCAAAAACATTCAGTACTTC. The encoded protein is CAWSYGDGSIAKNIQYF.

The chain recombines TRBV2 with TRBJ2-1, with D perhaps TRBD2 (5 bases). The V gene lost 8 bases and the J gene lost 1 base, with 9 bases spanning the gap. The germline CDR1 and CDR2 sequences are SNHLY and FYNNEI. The CDR3 consists of 13 residues. CDR3: CASLWESYNEQFF. The CDR3 DNA follows: TGTGCCAGCCTATGGGAGTCCTACAATGAGCAGTTCTTC.

This chain uses TRBV1 with TRBJ2-2; the D call in the table, TRBD2, was not verified against the DNA. TRBV1 is termed a pseudogene. This CDR3 region has 17 residues. This CDR3 reads CTSSQLRSGTNTGELFF. CDR3 bases: TGCACCAGCAGCCAACTTAGGAGCGGGACGAACACCGGGGAGCTGTTTTTT.

The chain is built from TRBV6-6 and TRBJ1-2; 7 positions match TRBD1. The CDR3 covers 13 residues. CDR1 is MNHNY, CDR2 SVGAGI, per germline (reference sequence). Trimming removed 8 bases from V and 5 bases from J; junction bases left unmatched: 8. CDR3 region: CASSDRSTYGYTF. The DNA of the CDR3 is TGTGCCAGCTCGGACAGGTCTACATATGGCTACACCTTC.

In this sample, this clone turned up once. The chain uses TRBV2 and TRBJ2-7; 7 nucleotides match TRBD2. Losses at the gene ends were 0 bases for V and 4 bases for J; bases not matched to a gene: 6. The CDR3 runs 15 residues. CDR1 and CDR2 from the germline V gene are SNHLY and FYNNEI. CDR3 amino acids: CASSEAPREGYEQYF. The CDR3 DNA sequence: TGTGCCAGCAGTGAAGCTCCCAGGGAGGGTTACGAGCAGTACTTC. The entire variable domain, with the rest obtained from reference TRBV2 and TRBJ2-7, is as follows: EPEVTQTPSHQVTQMGQEVILRCVPISNHLYFYWYRQILGQKVEFLVSFYNNEISEKSEIFDDQFSVERPDGSNFTLKIRSTKLEDSAMYFCASSEAPREGYEQYFGPGTRLTVT.

The CDR3 nucleotides are TGTGCCAGCAGCTTATCGGGGCAGGGGGCTAGTGAGCAGTTCTTC. As protein: CASSLSGQGASEQFF. The V and J genes are TRBV7-3 and TRBJ2-1; 8 nucleotides line up with TRBD1. J was trimmed by 9 bases and V by 2 bases; bases with no gene match: 9. Germline V lookup: CDR1 SGHTA, CDR2 FQGTGA. This CDR3 is 15 amino acids long.

V and J are TRBV9 and TRBJ2-7; 9 bases map to TRBD1. Germline loops: CDR1 SGDLS, CDR2 YYNGEE. The CDR3 consists of 16 residues. Losses at the gene ends were 4 bases for V and 3 bases for J; bases not matched to a gene: 11. The CDR3 region is CASSPPPHRGLYEQYF. DNA for the CDR3: TGTGCCAGCAGCCCTCCCCCCCACAGGGGGCTCTACGAGCAGTACTTC.

CDR3 in amino acids: CASSWSRGYTGELFF. CDR3 DNA sequence: TGTGCCAGCAGTTGGAGCAGGGGGTACACCGGGGAGCTGTTTTTT. V and J are TRBV28 and TRBJ2-2; 7 bases fit TRBD1. With 4 bases clipped from V and 3 bases from J, the junction kept 5 bases outside the gene matches. The CDR3 spans 15 residues. In germline, CDR1 is MDHEN, CDR2 SYDVKM.

The chain joins TRBV29-1 to TRBJ2-5; D gene uncertain. The CDR3 has 14 amino acids. Trimming removed 0 bases at V and 4 bases at J, with 12 bases between. The germline CDR1 and CDR2 sequences are SQVTM and ANQGSEA. CDR3 sequence: CSVEDRGWRETQYF. CDR3 nucleotides: TGCAGCGTTGAAGACCGAGGTTGGAGAGAGACCCAGTACTTC.

This CDR3 reads CASSADLEREGHNEQFF. DNA for the CDR3: TGCGCCAGCAGCGCCGACCTTGAGCGGGAGGGCCACAATGAGCAGTTCTTC. The rearrangement joins TRBV5-1 to TRBJ2-1, with 10 bases that match TRBD2. Unmatched junction bases numbered 12, after V lost 4 bases and J lost 5 bases. The CDR3 runs 17 residues. Looked up from germline, CDR1 is SGHRS and CDR2 is YFSETQ.

In this sample, this clone turned up once. The chain joins TRBV7-2 to TRBJ2-2, with 9 bases matching TRBD2. The CDR3 consists of 17 residues. The germline gives CDR1 SGHTA, CDR2 FQGNSA. The ends lost 8 bases at V and 3 bases at J; junction bases unmatched: 13. This CDR3 reads CASPLGLAGSHTGELFF. In nucleotides, the CDR3 is TGTGCCAGCCCATTGGGGCTAGCGGGATCTCACACCGGGGAGCTGTTTTTT.

The chain has TRBV28 and TRBJ1-5; D is undetermined. The CDR3 runs to 16 residues. Germline-derived CDR1 and CDR2 are MDHEN and SYDVKM. The germline V and J ends were trimmed by 3 bases and 0 bases, with 12 bases remaining between them. The CDR3: CASSLHRSFSNQPQHF. The CDR3 DNA is TGTGCCAGCAGTTTGCACAGATCCTTTAGCAATCAGCCCCAGCATTTT.

CDR3 in amino acids: CASSFTGKGYEQYF. The CDR3 bases are TGTGCCAGCAGTTTTACAGGGAAAGGCTACGAGCAGTACTTC. The genes are TRBV11-3 and TRBJ2-7; tentative D call: TRBD1 (6 bases). The CDR3 is made up of 14 amino acids. The germline gives CDR1 SGHNT, CDR2 YENEEA. With 6 bases removed from V and 3 bases from J, the gap between germline ends came to 15 bases.